This is a list of T cell receptor beta chains from one sample in a study of a mutant IDH1 vaccine in newly diagnosed glioma. No antigen is known for these receptors. Profiled with immunoSEQ multiplex PCR; TCRdb holds only in-frame clones, not every one. The repertoire holds approximately 50,000 clones, with about four fifths as singletons. Sequencing used PBMCs, obtained from a glioma patient whose treatment included an IDH1 peptide vaccine. Every receptor here comes from a woman between 45 and 60 years old with glioma. The CDR3 runs from the conserved cysteine through the conserved F or W. A D gene is named only where the DNA matches it firmly. Size tells how often a clone was seen (once, few, many) or the class of an expanded clone, and some rows leave it out.

J	size	V	D	CDR3	DNA
TRBJ2-5	NA	TRBV19	TRBD1	CASSRDSQETQYF	TGTGCCAGTAGTAGGGACAGTCAGGAGACCCAGTACTTC
TRBJ2-6	NA	TRBV5-1	TRBD1	CASSERQGQVGANVLTF	TGCGCCAGCAGCGAGCGACAGGGGCAGGTAGGGGCCAACGTCCTGACTTTC
TRBJ1-3	NA	TRBV5-5	NA	CASSSFRQRTGNTIYF	TGTGCCAGCAGCTCCTTTCGCCAGAGAACAGGAAACACCATATATTTT
TRBJ1-3	NA	TRBV7-2	NA	CASSWTGASSGNTIYF	TGTGCCAGCAGCTGGACGGGAGCTAGCTCTGGAAACACCATATATTTT
TRBJ2-2	NA	TRBV9	NA	CASSVSRGGQSGELFF	TGTGCCAGCAGCGTATCAAGGGGGGGCCAATCCGGGGAGCTGTTTTTT
TRBJ2-7	NA	TRBV7-6	NA	CASSLEGRGYEQYF	TGTGCCAGCAGCTTAGAGGGCAGGGGTTACGAGCAGTACTTC
TRBJ2-7	NA	TRBV27	TRBD2	CASSLRLAGVTYEQYF	TGTGCCAGCAGTCTCAGACTAGCGGGGGTCACCTACGAGCAGTACTTC
TRBJ2-3	NA	TRBV7-8	NA	CASSPDTRTDADTQYF	TGTGCCAGCAGCCCCGATACCCGGACAGATGCAGATACGCAGTATTTT
TRBJ2-2	NA	TRBV19	NA	CASTDSLGGELFF	TGTGCCAGTACCGATAGCTTGGGCGGGGAGCTGTTTTTT
TRBJ1-2	NA	TRBV15	NA	CATSVVVGNYGYTF	TGTGCCACCAGCGTCGTGGTTGGTAACTATGGCTACACCTTC
TRBJ1-4	once	TRBV2	TRBD1	CASGGQGHQKLFF	TGTGCCAGCGGGGGACAGGGGCATCAAAAACTGTTTTTT
TRBJ1-6	NA	TRBV4-1	NA	CASSQVGRRSYNSPLHF	TGCGCCAGCAGCCAAGTGGGCCGGCGCTCCTATAATTCACCCCTCCACTTT
TRBJ2-7	once	TRBV9	TRBD1	CASSADRGLHEQYF	TGTGCCAGCAGCGCCGACAGGGGGCTTCACGAGCAGTACTTC
TRBJ1-2	NA	TRBV6-6	NA	CASSYSGGPNYGYTF	TGTGCCAGCAGTTACTCTGGGGGGCCTAACTATGGCTACACCTTC
TRBJ2-7	NA	TRBV25-1	NA	CASRGDASSYEQYF	TGTGCCTCAAGAGGGGACGCAAGCTCCTACGAGCAGTACTTC
TRBJ2-3	NA	TRBV9	NA	CASSVVNGGTDTQYF	TGTGCCAGCAGCGTAGTAAATGGGGGAACAGATACGCAGTATTTT
TRBJ2-7	once	TRBV5-6	NA	CASSLVGTSYEQYF	TGTGCCAGCAGCTTGGTTGGCACCTCCTACGAGCAGTACTTC
TRBJ2-7	NA	TRBV9	TRBD1	CASSVLGTGAYEQYF	TGTGCCAGCAGCGTTTTGGGGACAGGGGCCTACGAGCAGTACTTC
TRBJ1-2	NA	TRBV6-6	NA	CASSSPTRPYGYTF	TGTGCCAGCAGTTCGCCGACCAGGCCATATGGCTACACCTTC
TRBJ1-2	NA	TRBV5-1	NA	CASGRTGLGYTF	TGCGCCAGCGGTAGGACGGGGCTTGGCTACACCTTC
TRBJ1-5	once	TRBV19	TRBD1	CASPDRDRGNNQPQHF	TGTGCCAGCCCCGACCGGGACAGGGGGAACAATCAGCCCCAGCATTTT
TRBJ1-5	NA	TRBV5-6	NA	CASSLAGRYQPQHF	TGTGCCAGCAGCTTGGCCGGGAGGTATCAGCCCCAGCATTTT
TRBJ1-5	NA	TRBV4-1	NA	CASSQGPTVSNQPQHF	TGCGCCAGCAGCCAAGGGCCGACAGTTAGCAATCAGCCCCAGCATTTT
TRBJ2-5	NA	TRBV18	TRBD1	CASSVGTGGETQYF	TGTGCCAGCTCGGTCGGGACAGGGGGCGAGACCCAGTACTTC
TRBJ1-2	NA	TRBV4-3	TRBD1	CASSQGQGLGGYTF	TGCGCCAGCAGTCAGGGACAGGGACTGGGGGGCTACACCTTC
TRBJ2-7	NA	TRBV19	TRBD1	CASSIFGRGQKGSHEQYF	TGTGCCAGTAGTATATTCGGCAGGGGGCAGAAGGGGAGTCACGAGCAGTACTTC
TRBJ1-1	NA	TRBV2	NA	CASKDEGPGAFF	TGTGCCAGCAAGGACGAGGGGCCCGGAGCTTTCTTT
TRBJ2-7	NA	TRBV14	NA	CASSQRWGLPYEQYF	TGTGCCAGCAGCCAAAGGTGGGGCCTTCCCTACGAGCAGTACTTC
TRBJ1-5	NA	TRBV27	NA	CASSLSGWGQPQHF	TGTGCCAGCAGTTTATCGGGCTGGGGTCAGCCCCAGCATTTT
TRBJ1-6	NA	TRBV28	NA	CASSPSHYNSPLHF	TGTGCCAGCAGCCCCTCCCACTATAATTCACCCCTCCACTTT
TRBJ1-1	NA	TRBV30	TRBD1	CAWSVRTGGDAFF	TGTGCCTGGAGTGTACGGACAGGGGGTGACGCTTTCTTT
TRBJ2-7	few	TRBV15	NA	CATSRLGNEQYF	TGTGCCACCAGCAGGCTGGGGAACGAGCAGTACTTC